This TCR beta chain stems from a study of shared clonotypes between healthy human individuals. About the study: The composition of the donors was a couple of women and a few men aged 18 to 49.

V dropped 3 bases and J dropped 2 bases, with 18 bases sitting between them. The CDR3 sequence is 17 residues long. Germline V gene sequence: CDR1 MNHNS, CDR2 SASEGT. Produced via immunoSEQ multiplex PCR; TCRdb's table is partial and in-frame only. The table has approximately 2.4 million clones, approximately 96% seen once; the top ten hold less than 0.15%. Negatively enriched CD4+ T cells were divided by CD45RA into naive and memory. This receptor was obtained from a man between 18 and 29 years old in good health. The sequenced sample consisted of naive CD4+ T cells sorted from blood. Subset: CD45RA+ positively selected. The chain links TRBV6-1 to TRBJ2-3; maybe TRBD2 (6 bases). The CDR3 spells CASSESRGGWVTDTQYF. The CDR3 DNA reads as TGTGCCAGCAGTGAGTCGCGGGGAGGATGGGTCACAGATACGCAGTATTTT.